The present TCR beta chain was sequenced within a study of shared clonotypes between healthy human individuals. Findings and caveats of the study: It was only blood that was sampled, and tissue repertoires likely differ. Estimated clonotype richness was generally higher in naive than memory subsets.

In the naive CD8 group, cells lacked CD45RO and were positively selected for CCR7, so terminally differentiated effector memory CD45RA+ cells were left out. This CDR3 has 18 residues. With V trimmed by 1 base and J by 0 bases, 9 bases remained unmatched. Germline CDR1 MGHRA, CDR2 YSYEKL. Concerning this clone: Its antigen is not known.

Splitting of each subset's genomic DNA was done evenly across several immunoSEQ plates. Per the original methods: From ImmunoSEQ came sequences covering only the junction and carrying no quality scores, so filtering differed. The method was immunoSEQ multiplex PCR; TCRdb's version includes in-frame clones alone and lacks a portion of them. That table is the source of V, J and clone size, and D and trimming were worked out from the DNA. The sample lists about 2,200,000 clones, 90% to 95% occurring once. The origin of this receptor is a man in his late teens or twenties in good health. Some clones in this sample may be carry-over from other donors' samples. Sequenced: naive CD8+ T cells from PBMCs. This chain links TRBV4-1 with TRBJ2-7, with 10 bases aligning to TRBD1. The CDR3, as DNA: TGCGCCAGCAGCCAAGCGAGTGTGGGACAGGGGCACTCCTACGAGCAGTACTTC. Translation: CASSQASVGQGHSYEQYF.